Each of the 20 T cell receptor beta chains below was sequenced from the same sample in a study of blood T cell repertoires in COVID-19. Generated by immunoSEQ multiplex PCR, the TCRdb table keeps only in-frame clones and is missing some. This sample has some 90,000 clones, with 75% to 95% found just once. The sequenced sample was peripheral blood. Source of these receptors: a woman between 50 and 59 years old in a cohort sampled during active COVID-19.

About this clone itself: At one end the junction does not follow the germline gene, possibly because of a read error. This chain joins TRBV28 and TRBJ2-2; a weak D match, TRBD2 (5 bases). There are 13 residues in the CDR3. The germline gives CDR1 MDHEN, CDR2 SYDVKM. Here the CDR3 reads CAGRRENTGELFF. The CDR3 DNA reads TGTGCCGGCAGACGGGAGAACACCGGGGAGCTGTTTTTT.

The chain's CDR3 is CATSRRVGTGTGEQYF. The CDR3 DNA reads TGTGCCACCAGCAGAAGAGTCGGGACAGGGACGGGCGAGCAGTACTTC. This chain uses TRBV15 with TRBJ2-7, with 9 bases that match TRBD1. Germline assignment: CDR1 LNHNV and CDR2 YYDKDF (reference sequence). This CDR3 spans 16 amino acids. V was clipped by 2 bases and J by 6 bases; unmatched bases: 11.

The chain carries TRBV9 and TRBJ1-2; tentatively, D is TRBD1 (6 bases). From germline, CDR1 is SGDLS and CDR2 YYNGEE. The CDR3 runs to 14 residues. V gave up 0 bases and J gave up 6 bases, with 12 bases separating them. The CDR3 loop is CASSVDQGRDGYTF. The CDR3 DNA reads as TGTGCCAGCAGCGTAGATCAGGGGCGGGATGGCTACACCTTC.

The V gene is TRBV7-2, the J gene TRBJ2-5; 12 nucleotides align to TRBD2. Germline CDR1 is SGHTA and CDR2 is FQGNSA. V dropped 5 bases and J dropped 1; count of bases not matched to a gene: 5. CDR3 length equals 16 residues. The CDR3 spells CASSAGLAGSQETQYF. CDR3 coding DNA: TGTGCCAGCAGCGCTGGACTAGCGGGATCCCAAGAGACCCAGTACTTC. Looking up the rest from reference TRBV7-2 and TRBJ2-5 gives the full variable domain: GAGVSQSPSNKVTEKGKDVELRCDPISGHTALYWYRQSLGQGLEFLIYFQGNSAPDKSGLPSDRFSAERTGGSVSTLTIQRTQQEDSAVYLCASSAGLAGSQETQYFGPGTRLLVL.

V gene TRBV6-5 combines with J gene TRBJ1-3; weak D call: TRBD1 (6 bases). V was cut by 9 bases and J by 6 bases, with 15 bases left in between. The CDR3 is made up of 13 amino acids. Germline V gene sequence: CDR1 MNHEY, CDR2 SVGAGI. CDR3 DNA sequence: TGTGCCAGTAAACAGGGTCCCTCAAACACCATATATTTT. Protein sequence: CASKQGPSNTIYF.

This clone was detected once. The chain has TRBV5-4 and TRBJ1-1; the match to TRBD1 covers 8 bases. The CDR3 contains 14 residues. V was clipped by 4 bases and J by 4 bases; unmatched bases: 6. CDR1 is SGHNT, CDR2 YYREEE, per germline (reference sequence). Written as DNA, the CDR3 is TGTGCCAGCAGCGTGGACAGGGCGGGCACTGAAGCTTTCTTT. Its translation: CASSVDRAGTEAFF.

This rearrangement joins TRBV5-1 to TRBJ1-1; D gene ambiguous. Trimming took 4 bases from V and 0 from J, leaving 16 bases between them. This CDR3 contains 16 residues. Germline values: CDR1 SGHRS, CDR2 YFSETQ. The CDR3 DNA reads TGCGCCAGCAGCCCCCGGGATCTGCTTATGAACACTGAAGCTTTCTTT. Amino acids: CASSPRDLLMNTEAFF.

On this clone: Other DNA sequences in the sample encode the same CDR3. This sequence joins TRBV6-5 and TRBJ1-1; D remains ambiguous. The CDR3 is made up of 13 amino acids. CDR1 MNHEY and CDR2 SVGAGI come from the germline V gene. V was cut by 6 bases and J by 0 bases, with 8 bases left in between. This CDR3 reads CASSRGLNTEAFF. CDR3 coding DNA: TGTGCCAGCAGCCGGGGTTTGAACACTGAAGCTTTCTTT.

V gene TRBV25-1 combines with J gene TRBJ2-6; D gene uncertain. Per the germline V gene, CDR1 is MGHDK and CDR2 is SYGVNS. This CDR3 has 14 residues. V was clipped by 7 bases and J by 0 bases, with 7 bases between them. The CDR3 nucleotides read TGTGCCAGCAAGTCCAGCTCTGGGGCCAACGTCCTGACTTTC. Protein sequence: CASKSSSGANVLTF.

The chain employs TRBV7-3 and TRBJ1-2; D ambiguous. In germline, CDR1 is SGHTA, CDR2 FQGTGA. The CDR3 consists of 14 residues. V lost 2 bases and J 0 bases, leaving 7 bases between the germline ends. The CDR3 DNA sequence: TGTGCCAGCAGCTTATTCCCGTCTAACTATGGCTACACCTTC. Translation: CASSLFPSNYGYTF. Together with reference TRBV7-3 and TRBJ1-2, the CDR3 gives the full variable domain: GAGVSQTPSNKVTEKGKYVELRCDPISGHTALYWYRQSLGQGPEFLIYFQGTGAADDSGLPNDRFFAVRPEGSVSTLKIQRTERGDSAVYLCASSLFPSNYGYTFGSGTRLTVV.

V usage is TRBV5-5 and J usage is TRBJ2-1; a weak D match, TRBD1 (5 bases). Trimming removed 4 bases from V and 8 bases from J, with 13 bases in between. CDR1 and CDR2 (germline): SGHKS, YYEKEE (reference sequence). The CDR3 contains 13 residues. The CDR3 sequence is CASSLPGSDEQFF. The CDR3 region has the DNA TGTGCCAGCAGCCTCCCAGGGTCCGATGAGCAGTTCTTC. The entire variable domain, with the rest obtained from reference TRBV5-5 and TRBJ2-1, is as follows: DAGVTQSPTHLIKTRGQQVTLRCSPISGHKSVSWYQQVLGQGPQFIFQYYEKEERGRGNFPDRFSARQFPNYSSELNVNALLLGDSALYLCASSLPGSDEQFFGPGTRLTVL.

The chain combines TRBV5-1 with TRBJ2-5, with D possibly matching TRBD2 (7 bases). This CDR3 is 15 amino acids long. The V and J ends lost 6 bases and 5 bases respectively, with 20 bases between them. Per the germline V gene, CDR1 is SGHRS and CDR2 is YFSETQ. This CDR3 is CASTREPGGHETQYF. CDR3 DNA: TGCGCCAGCACCAGGGAGCCGGGGGGCCACGAGACCCAGTACTTC.

The V and J genes are TRBV12-5 and TRBJ2-7, with D tentatively TRBD2 (6 bases). Per the germline V gene, CDR1 is LGHNT and CDR2 is FRNRAP. Trimming cost V 5 bases and J 4 bases, with 15 bases left between them. The CDR3 extends over 14 amino acids. The CDR3 nucleotides are TGTGCTAGTGGTCCTCCCGGCGGGGCGTACGAGCAGTACTTC. Translating it yields CASGPPGGAYEQYF.

CDR3: CASSLAVTGGDEQFF. The CDR3 DNA sequence: TGCGCCAGCAGCTTGGCCGTGACAGGGGGTGATGAGCAGTTCTTC. The chain has TRBV5-1 and TRBJ2-1, with 9 bases aligning to TRBD1. V gave up 0 bases and J gave up 8 bases; unmatched junction bases: 6. The length of the CDR3 is 15 residues. Germline CDR1 reads SGHRS; CDR2 reads YFSETQ.

V usage is TRBV11-2 and J usage is TRBJ2-2; D is unclear. The CDR3 is 16 amino acids. V lost 3 bases and J 1 base, leaving 12 bases between the germline ends. Germline assignment: CDR1 SGHAT and CDR2 FQNNGV. The CDR3 reads CASSFESHWNTGELFF. CDR3 in DNA: TGTGCCAGCAGCTTCGAGTCTCACTGGAACACCGGGGAGCTGTTTTTT.

The rearrangement uses TRBV7-9 and TRBJ2-1; 10 nucleotides agree with TRBD1. V was clipped by 4 bases and J by 8 bases; unmatched bases: 11. This CDR3 region has 16 residues. CDR1 and CDR2 (germline): SEHNR, FQNEAQ (reference sequence). This CDR3 reads CASSSPGTGAGDEQFF. CDR3 DNA: TGTGCCAGCAGCTCCCCCGGGACAGGGGCAGGGGATGAGCAGTTCTTC.

This clone was found a few times. J is TRBJ2-7 and V is TRBV4-1; a possible D gene is TRBD2 (5 bases). V lost 1 base, J lost 4 bases, and 17 bases lay in between. Germline assignment: CDR1 MGHRA and CDR2 YSYEKL. The CDR3 is 16 amino acids. The CDR3 sequence: CASSQGPVGGGYEQYF. The CDR3 coding sequence is TGCGCCAGCAGCCAAGGCCCAGTCGGAGGTGGGTACGAGCAGTACTTC.

This chain uses TRBV9 with TRBJ1-2; TRBD1 matches 7 bases. Per the germline V gene, CDR1 is SGDLS and CDR2 is YYNGEE. The J segment lost 8 bases and the V segment lost 3 bases, leaving 13 bases of the junction unmatched. The CDR3 loop spans 15 amino acids. The CDR3 DNA sequence: TGTGCCAGCAGCGCAAATGGACAGGCCGTCGGGGGCTACACCTTC. It specifies CASSANGQAVGGYTF. Supplemented by reference TRBV9 and TRBJ1-2, the full variable domain reads DSGVTQTPKHLITATGQRVTLRCSPRSGDLSVYWYQQSLDQGLQFLIQYYNGEERAKGNILERFSAQQFPDLHSELNLSSLELGDSALYFCASSANGQAVGGYTFGSGTRLTVV.

The V gene is TRBV5-1, the J gene TRBJ1-2; D is perhaps TRBD1 (6 bases). V shed 0 bases and J shed 5 bases, with 20 bases lying between them. Looked up from germline, CDR1 is SGHRS and CDR2 is YFSETQ. This CDR3 has 17 amino acids. CDR3 sequence (DNA): TGCGCCAGCAGCTTGGCTATGACAGGAGGTGACCTTTATGGCTACACCTTC. Protein sequence: CASSLAMTGGDLYGYTF. Based on the CDR3 plus reference TRBV5-1 and TRBJ1-2, the full variable domain is KAGVTQTPRYLIKTRGQQVTLSCSPISGHRSVSWYQQTPGQGLQFLFEYFSETQRNKGNFPGRFSGRQFSNSRSEMNVSTLELGDSALYLCASSLAMTGGDLYGYTFGSGTRLTVV.

The V and J genes are TRBV18 and TRBJ2-2; D is unclear. The germline V gene encodes CDR1 KGHSH and CDR2 LQKENI. CDR3 length equals 16 residues. V was cut by 0 bases and J by 7 bases, with 15 bases left in between. CDR3 sequence: CASSPPIARKIGELFF. For the CDR3, the DNA is TGTGCCAGCTCACCACCTATAGCTAGGAAAATCGGGGAGCTGTTTTTT.